This TCR beta chain was profiled in a study of tumor and adjacent non-tumor tissue in lung cancer. No cell sorting was done before RNA was extracted from the tissue. As for this clonotype: One end of the junction does not line up with germline, which may come from a read error.

Three rounds of nested PCR, following a modified ARM-PCR protocol, produced the TCRbeta library. TCRdb reprocessed the multiplex PCR reads with MiXCR, giving one entry per CDR3 protein. The sample has about 200,000 distinct CDR3 sequences, 71% seen once. The sequenced material came from lung tumor tissue. The origin of this receptor is a man aged 55 to 70 with non-small cell lung cancer.

The CDR3 region has the DNA TGTGCCGGCAGTTCAGACAGGGTAGGGAATCAGCCTCAGCATTTT. Translating gives CAGSSDRVGNQPQHF. This rearrangement joins TRBV6-1 to TRBJ1-5; 7 positions agree with TRBD1. In germline, CDR1 is MNHNS, CDR2 SASEGT. The CDR3 covers 15 residues.